These 26 T cell receptor beta chains share one sample of origin, sequenced in a study of blood T cell repertoires in COVID-19. Sequenced by immunoSEQ multiplex PCR; TCRdb stores in-frame clones only, minus some. The sample includes 400,000 to 550,000 clones, nearly 90% of them seen just once. Sample: PBMCs or T cells enriched from blood (not recorded which). These receptor sequences come from a woman younger than 35 with acute COVID-19.

The genes are TRBV12-3 or TRBV12-4 and TRBJ2-1; D is uncertain. Trimming took off 6 bases at V and 9 bases at J, with 12 bases between the two ends. The CDR3 contains 12 residues. CDR3 loop: CASSLEGFEQFF. Here the CDR3 DNA reads TGTGCCAGCAGCCTAGAAGGCTTTGAGCAGTTCTTC.

This rearrangement joins TRBV7-9 to TRBJ1-1; D might be TRBD1 (5 bases). The V gene's germline CDR1 is SEHNR and CDR2 FQNEAQ (reference sequence). Trimming left V 5 bases short and J 0 bases short, with 10 bases between. The CDR3 contains 14 residues. CDR3 residues: CASSRGQMNTEAFF. The CDR3 coding sequence is TGTGCCAGCAGCCGTGGACAAATGAACACTGAAGCTTTCTTT.

V usage is TRBV12-5 and J usage is TRBJ2-3; TRBD1 agrees at 10 bases. Germline V gene sequence: CDR1 LGHNT, CDR2 FRNRAP. Trimming removed 6 bases from V and 4 bases from J; junction bases left unmatched: 7. This CDR3 has 15 amino acids. The DNA for the CDR3 is TGTGCTAGTGGACGGGGACAGGGGTATGCAGATACGCAGTATTTT. Translating it yields CASGRGQGYADTQYF. The full variable domain, completed using reference TRBV12-5 and TRBJ2-3, is DARVTQTPRHKVTEMGQEVTMRCQPILGHNTVFWYRQTMMQGLELLAYFRNRAPLDDSGMPKDRFSAEMPDATLATLKIQPSEPRDSAVYFCASGRGQGYADTQYFGPGTRLTVL.

The J gene is TRBJ2-1, the V gene TRBV6-5; 7 positions agree with TRBD2. V dropped 6 bases and J dropped 0; count of bases not matched to a gene: 5. The CDR3 sequence is 15 residues long. In germline, CDR1 is MNHEY, CDR2 SVGAGI. CDR3 protein: CASRAGLSSYNEQFF. In DNA, the CDR3 is TGTGCCAGCAGAGCGGGGTTGAGCTCCTACAATGAGCAGTTCTTC.

This clone was seen more than once but under ten times. The gene calls are TRBV2 and TRBJ1-3; unclear D gene. V was pared by 7 bases and J by 2 bases, with 12 bases between. Germline lookup yields CDR1 SNHLY and CDR2 FYNNEI. This CDR3 comprises 14 residues. The CDR3 sequence: CASTPWQAGNTIYF. The CDR3 DNA sequence: TGTGCCAGCACCCCTTGGCAGGCTGGAAACACCATATATTTT.

The rearrangement links TRBV18 to TRBJ2-7; maybe TRBD1 (6 bases). The germline V gene has CDR1 KGHSH and CDR2 LQKENI. This CDR3 has 15 amino acids. The V gene lost 3 bases and the J gene lost 3 bases, with 15 bases spanning the gap. The DNA of the CDR3 is TGTGCCAGCTCACCCGCTCCGACAGGCAACTACGAGCAGTACTTC. It is translated as CASSPAPTGNYEQYF.

The rearrangement links TRBV4-1 to TRBJ2-2; possible D gene TRBD2, 6 bases. With 0 bases removed from V and 4 bases from J, the gap between germline ends came to 9 bases. This CDR3 has 15 amino acids. CDR1 is MGHRA, CDR2 YSYEKL, per germline. CDR3 nucleotide sequence: TGCGCCAGCAGCCAAGATCGGGGGAGCACCGGGGAGCTGTTTTTT. Its protein product is CASSQDRGSTGELFF.

This clone was seen once. The sample carries other DNA sequences with the same CDR3. The chain carries TRBV5-1 and TRBJ2-5, with a tentative D call TRBD1 (6 bases). The length of the CDR3 is 13 residues. Trimming removed 0 bases from V and 5 bases from J, with 8 bases in between. Germline assignment: CDR1 SGHRS and CDR2 YFSETQ. In DNA form, the CDR3 reads TGCGCCAGCAGCTTGGACAGGGCGGAGACCCAGTACTTC. Amino acids: CASSLDRAETQYF.

As regards this clone: This specimen includes other DNA sequences encoding the same CDR3. The genes are TRBV27 and TRBJ1-1, with D possibly being TRBD1 (6 bases). This CDR3 has 13 residues. V was trimmed by 3 bases and J by 1 base, leaving 6 bases between them. The germline gives CDR1 MNHEY, CDR2 SMNVEV (reference sequence). The CDR3 DNA reads as TGTGCCAGCAGTTTGGACAGGAACACTGAAGCTTTCTTT. This encodes CASSLDRNTEAFF.

The chain combines TRBV6-1 with TRBJ2-7; TRBD1 agrees at 10 bases. The CDR3 consists of 16 residues. Trimming at V came to 3 bases and at J to 1 base, leaving 6 bases not matched to a gene. Germline lookup yields CDR1 MNHNS and CDR2 SASEGT. This CDR3 is CASSDKRGQGSYEQYF. The DNA for the CDR3 is TGTGCCAGCAGTGATAAGAGGGGACAGGGGTCCTACGAGCAGTACTTC.

The chain has TRBV3-1 (or the pseudogene TRBV3-2) and TRBJ1-3; D gene unclear. The CDR3 length is 15 residues. V lost 1 base and J 4 bases, leaving 11 bases between the germline ends. Germline V gene sequence: CDR1 LGHDT, CDR2 YNNKEL (reference sequence). The CDR3 loop is CASSQASGTGNTIYF. The CDR3 DNA reads as TGTGCCAGCAGCCAAGCTTCGGGAACCGGAAACACCATATATTTT.

The table lists this clone with a few counts. The rearrangement uses TRBV27 and TRBJ1-4; D is uncertain. The CDR3 has 14 amino acids. The V gene's germline CDR1 is MNHEY and CDR2 SMNVEV (reference sequence). V lost 5 bases to trimming and J lost 4 bases, with 11 bases between them. The CDR3 bases are TGTGCCAGCAGTCCCGCCGGACTTAATGAAAAACTGTTTTTT. It encodes CASSPAGLNEKLFF. The full variable domain, with the rest looked up from reference TRBV27 and TRBJ1-4, is EAQVTQNPRYLITVTGKKLTVTCSQNMNHEYMSWYRQDPGLGLRQIYYSMNVEVTDKGDVPEGYKVSRKEKRNFPLILESPSPNQTSLYFCASSPAGLNEKLFFGSGTQLSVL.

The J gene is TRBJ2-3, the V gene TRBV9; 11 bases are shared with TRBD2. With V trimmed by 4 bases and J by 3 bases, 4 bases remained unmatched. The germline V gene encodes CDR1 SGDLS and CDR2 YYNGEE. The CDR3 runs to 15 residues. CDR3 sequence reads: CASSTTSGRTDTQYF. CDR3 nucleotide sequence: TGTGCCAGCAGCACCACTAGCGGGAGAACAGATACGCAGTATTTT.

This sequence joins TRBV28 and TRBJ1-3; TRBD1 matches 10 bases. The CDR3 extends over 15 amino acids. V lost 6 bases, J lost 1 base, and 3 bases stayed unmatched. Germline V CDR1 and CDR2: MDHEN, SYDVKM. CDR3 loop: CASSGGQGSGNTIYF. The CDR3 bases are TGTGCCAGCAGCGGGGGACAGGGGTCTGGAAACACCATATATTTT.

The CDR3 nucleotides read TGTGCCAGCAGACTCGGGACAGGGTATAATTCACCCCTCCACTTT. It specifies CASRLGTGYNSPLHF. This sequence joins TRBV28 and TRBJ1-6; TRBD1 agrees at 9 bases. This CDR3 is 15 amino acids long. The germline V gene encodes CDR1 MDHEN and CDR2 SYDVKM. J gave up 4 bases and V 6 bases, and 4 bases lay outside the gene matches.

Only a few counts were recorded for this clone. This chain connects TRBV6-2 or TRBV6-3 to TRBJ1-5; no reliable D call. Between the trimmed V and J ends, which lost 5 bases and 0 bases, there was a span of 11 bases. This CDR3 has 15 residues. Germline CDR1 reads MNHEY; CDR2 reads SVGEGT. Written as DNA, the CDR3 is TGTGCCAGCAGTCACAGATCATATAGCAATCAGCCCCAGCATTTT. Translation gives CASSHRSYSNQPQHF.

This clone was counted once. The chain uses TRBV10-3 and TRBJ1-5; a weak D match, TRBD1 (5 bases). CDR1 is ENHRY, CDR2 SYGVKD, per germline. CDR3 length equals 15 residues. V lost 3 bases and J 0 bases, leaving 9 bases between the germline ends. The CDR3 is CAISEQADSNQPQHF. The DNA of the CDR3 is TGTGCCATCAGTGAACAGGCCGATAGCAATCAGCCCCAGCATTTT.

The chain recombines TRBV14 with TRBJ2-5, with 10 nucleotides matching TRBD2. V trimming: 10 bases; J trimming: 4 bases; junction bases outside the gene matches: 6. The CDR3 totals 13 residues. Germline V CDR1 and CDR2: SGHDN, FVKESK. This CDR3 reads CATLAGAGETQYF. The CDR3 DNA reads TGTGCCACCCTAGCGGGAGCAGGAGAGACCCAGTACTTC. Using reference TRBV14 and TRBJ2-5 for the parts outside the CDR3, the full variable domain is EAGVTQFPSHSVIEKGQTVTLRCDPISGHDNLYWYRRVMGKEIKFLLHFVKESKQDESGMPNNRFLAERTGGTYSTLKVQPAELEDSGVYFCATLAGAGETQYFGPGTRLLVL.

The CDR3 region is CASSLVRSSGNTIYF. CDR3 coding DNA: TGTGCCAGCAGCTTGGTACGGAGCTCTGGAAACACCATATATTTT. This chain links TRBV5-5 with TRBJ1-3; D is uncertain. The length of the CDR3 is 15 residues. Looked up from germline, CDR1 is SGHKS and CDR2 is YYEKEE (reference sequence). With 0 bases removed from V and 0 bases from J, the gap between germline ends came to 7 bases.

The V call is TRBV3-1 (or the pseudogene TRBV3-2), the J call TRBJ1-2, with a possible D match to TRBD1 (5 bases). Germline lookup yields CDR1 LGHDT and CDR2 YNNKEL (reference sequence). The V end was cut by 2 bases, the J end by 7 bases, with 17 bases between. This CDR3 is 15 amino acids long. The CDR3 protein is CASSQFISGESGYTF. Here the CDR3 DNA reads TGTGCCAGCAGCCAATTTATCTCGGGGGAAAGTGGCTACACCTTC.

The rearrangement uses TRBV9 and TRBJ1-1; the D gene is possibly TRBD1 (5 bases). This CDR3 spans 13 amino acids. The V gene's germline CDR1 is SGDLS and CDR2 YYNGEE. V shed 3 bases and J shed 3 bases, with 9 bases lying between them. CDR3: CASSGQLHTEAFF. CDR3 DNA: TGTGCCAGCAGCGGACAGCTTCACACTGAAGCTTTCTTT.

The chain has TRBV4-1 and TRBJ2-7; TRBD2 might be the D (5 bases). This CDR3 spans 15 amino acids. The germline CDR1 and CDR2 sequences are MGHRA and YSYEKL. The V end lost 0 bases, the J end lost 3 bases, and 12 bases lay between the germline ends. In nucleotides, the CDR3 is TGCGCCAGCAGCCAAGACCCCAGCGGCGGCTACGAGCAGTACTTC. This codes for CASSQDPSGGYEQYF.

This chain connects TRBV27 to TRBJ2-2, with 7 bases aligning to TRBD1. V was clipped by 8 bases and J by 2 bases; unmatched bases: 5. CDR1 and CDR2 (germline): MNHEY, SMNVEV (reference sequence). This CDR3 is 14 amino acids long. CDR3 coding DNA: TGTGCCAGCTGGGGGACAGCTAACACCGGGGAGCTGTTTTTT. Translating gives CASWGTANTGELFF.

The rearrangement joins TRBV30 to TRBJ1-2; 9 nucleotides agree with TRBD1. Per the germline V gene, CDR1 is GTSNPN and CDR2 is SVGIG (reference sequence). The CDR3 has 14 residues. V lost 8 bases and J lost 8; bases outside the gene matches: 15. Written as DNA, the CDR3 is TGTGCCGGAAATCACAGGGGGCATTATGTCGGCTACACCTTC. This encodes CAGNHRGHYVGYTF.

This clone was seen a handful of times. V and J are TRBV30 and TRBJ1-1, with TRBD1 as a possible D gene (5 bases). The CDR3 runs 12 residues. V was trimmed by 1 base and J by 7 bases, leaving 10 bases between them. Germline CDR1 reads GTSNPN; CDR2 reads SVGIG (reference sequence). In nucleotides, the CDR3 is TGTGCCTGGAGTGACCTAGGGGTTGAAGCTTTCTTT. Translated: CAWSDLGVEAFF.

The genes are TRBV5-6 and TRBJ2-7, with 11 bases fitting TRBD1. Trimming removed 4 bases from V and 3 bases from J; junction bases left unmatched: 6. This CDR3 comprises 15 residues. Germline CDR1 SGHDT, CDR2 YYEEEE. This chain's CDR3 is CASSPRTGGGYEQYF. The CDR3 bases are TGTGCCAGCAGCCCCCGGACAGGGGGCGGCTACGAGCAGTACTTC.